This TCR beta chain was observed in a study of Ad26.COV2.S vaccination and SARS-CoV-2 variants (dated by TCRdb to the early 2020s). Study-wide context: Vaccine-arm donors came from COV1001, a multicentre, randomized, double-blind, placebo-controlled phase I-IIa trial of Ad26.COV2.S in healthy adults. Trial participants were randomized into five groups of five: low-dose or high-dose Ad26.COV2.S given once or twice, or placebo on both occasions. A total of 32 samples were included in the TCR-sequenced set, comprising around 20 Ad26.COV2.S vaccine recipients, 5 placebo recipients and 8 SARS-CoV-2 convalescent individuals. TCRbeta repertoire sequencing was used to assess the specificity and breadth of SARS-CoV-2-reactive T cell receptors after Ad26.COV2.S vaccination. Investigators remained blinded to trial group allocation during experiments and outcome assessment. Ad26.COV2.S was administered intramuscularly at a dose of 5x10^10 or 1x10^11 viral particles, either as one shot or as two shots given 56 days apart.

This sample's treatment or condition label indicates: 15 to 20 received Ad26.COV2.S at low or high dose, single or two shots; a few received placebo; per-sample allocation not given. Repertoires of vaccine and placebo recipients were sequenced from samples collected on day 63 after the first injection. Cohort 1b enrolled roughly 25 adults aged 18-55 years at a single site in Boston, USA, between 29 July and 7 August 2020. Ad26.COV2.S was a replication-incompetent adenovirus type 26 vector that expressed a prefusion-stabilized SARS-CoV-2 spike protein derived from the original Wuhan strain. Unmatched junction bases come to 6, with V trimmed by 4 bases and J by 3 bases. From the cysteine up to the phenylalanine, the CDR3 has a length of 15 residues. CDR3 DNA only is kept here, 45 bases in frame from base 1. The germline V gene supplies CDR1 MDHEN and CDR2 SYDVKM. What the study reported, not specific to this receptor: Ad26.COV2.S recipients had higher spike-specific TCR breadth than placebo recipients (P = 0.0014). It was noted by the authors that total T cell responses may have been underestimated by the TCR breadth and depth analyses. Comparing responses between vaccine doses or regimens was not something the study was powered to do. Substantial breadth of spike-specific CD8+ and CD4+ T cell responses was reported after vaccination. Comparable non-spike TCR breadth was observed between vaccine and placebo recipients, consistent with only spike being contained in the vaccine.

TCRbeta CDR3 regions were sequenced with the immunoSEQ Assay. After extraction, genomic DNA underwent amplification by bias-controlled multiplex PCR, followed by high-throughput sequencing. The authors' pipeline ran thus. Collapsing and filtering of sequences were performed to quantify the absolute abundance of each unique TCRbeta CDR3 region. T cell fraction was estimated by normalizing TCRbeta template counts to usable DNA, with usable DNA measured through amplification of reference genes found in all nucleated cells. Repertoire TCRs were annotated as SARS-CoV-2-specific when V gene, CDR3 amino acid sequence and J gene were exactly matched to a known reactive TCR set. The reference SARS-CoV-2 TCR set was derived from MIRA and filtered for enrichment in COVID-19-positive ImmuneCODE repertoires, a step that removed public or cross-reactive TCRs. Using the MIRA antigens, annotated TCRs were further analysed by specific ORF or by position within an ORF. Breadth was defined as the number of annotated unique rearrangements divided by the total number of unique productive rearrangements, and depth was defined as the summed frequency of the annotated unique rearrangements. Two-sided Wilcoxon rank-sum tests were used to compare TCR breadth between groups. Here the immuneACCESS table is served through TCRdb, limited to in-frame sequences with V and J called. Missing clones are a known gap in these copies; in checked studies unresolved V genes cover under half, and the rest lacks a known reason. V and J calls and clone size are those listed in that table; D and trimming were worked out from the DNA. Present in this sample are roughly 300,000 clones, about 87% of which were seen just once. The biggest ten clones account for 6.4% of the sample.

With respect to this clone: Its antigen remains unidentified. No much larger clonotype is one base removed from it; base qualities were not supplied.

The sample consisted of peripheral blood, taken in a trial of Ad26.COV2.S vaccine versus placebo. The TCR originated in a person between 18 and 65 years old who received the Ad26.COV2.S COVID-19 vaccine or a placebo. The V and J genes are TRBV28 and TRBJ1-5; TRBD1 agrees with 7 junctional bases. The CDR3 is CASSYRDSPNQPQHF. The bases are TGTGCCAGCAGTTACCGGGACAGTCCCAATCAGCCCCAGCATTTT.